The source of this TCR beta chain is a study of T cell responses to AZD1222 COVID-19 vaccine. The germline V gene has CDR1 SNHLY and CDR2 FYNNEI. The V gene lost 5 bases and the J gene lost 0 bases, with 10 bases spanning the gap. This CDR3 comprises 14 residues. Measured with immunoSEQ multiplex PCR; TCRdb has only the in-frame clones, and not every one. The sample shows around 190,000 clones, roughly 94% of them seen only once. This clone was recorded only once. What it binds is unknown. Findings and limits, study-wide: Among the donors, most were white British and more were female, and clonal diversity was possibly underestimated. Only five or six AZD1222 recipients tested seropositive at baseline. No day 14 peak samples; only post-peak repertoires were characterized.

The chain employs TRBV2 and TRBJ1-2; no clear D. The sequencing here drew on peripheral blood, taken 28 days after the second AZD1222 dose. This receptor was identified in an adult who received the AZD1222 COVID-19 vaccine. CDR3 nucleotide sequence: TGTGCCAGCAGTTCGAGAGAAACTAACTATGGCTACACCTTC. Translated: CASSSRETNYGYTF.